The 21 T cell receptor beta chains presented below share a single source sample, sequenced in a study of T cell responses to AZD1222 COVID-19 vaccine. Generated by immunoSEQ multiplex PCR, the TCRdb table keeps only in-frame clones and is missing some. Among just over 60,000 clones, about 70% were seen once, and the ten largest hold around an eighth. The sequencing used peripheral blood, collected on day 0 of AZD1222 vaccination. The receptor set was obtained from an adult in good health.

The chain combines TRBV2 with TRBJ2-5; D is possibly TRBD1 (5 bases). The CDR3 has 14 amino acids. Germline CDR1 is SNHLY and CDR2 is FYNNEI. The V end lost 5 bases, the J end lost 5 bases, and 15 bases lay between the germline ends. The CDR3 coding sequence is TGTGCCAGCAGTCCGACAGACTCCTCGGAGACCCAGTACTTC. It is translated as CASSPTDSSETQYF.

This chain connects TRBV28 to TRBJ1-1, with TRBD1 matching 10 bases. This CDR3 contains 15 residues. From germline, CDR1 is MDHEN and CDR2 SYDVKM. The junction had 6 bases not matched to a gene; V was cut back by 5 bases and J by 3 bases. For the CDR3, the DNA is TGTGCCAGCAGTAGATCCGGGACAGGGGACACTGAAGCTTTCTTT. It is translated as CASSRSGTGDTEAFF.

This clone has only a few counts. This sequence joins TRBV18 and TRBJ1-2; D is undetermined. Trimming took off 6 bases at V and 2 bases at J, with 13 bases between the two ends. Looked up from germline, CDR1 is KGHSH and CDR2 is LQKENI. This CDR3 has 14 amino acids. The CDR3 sequence: CASSPGNANYGYTF. For the CDR3, the DNA is TGTGCCAGCTCGCCCGGGAACGCCAACTATGGCTACACCTTC.

V is TRBV11-2 and J is TRBJ2-1, with D perhaps matching TRBD1 (6 bases). V was cut by 5 bases and J by 2 bases, with 10 bases left in between. Germline V gene sequence: CDR1 SGHAT, CDR2 FQNNGV. This CDR3 is built from 14 residues. The CDR3 DNA reads TGTGCCAGCAGCAACCGACAGGCCTACAATGAGCAGTTCTTC. As protein: CASSNRQAYNEQFF.

The chain links TRBV13 to TRBJ1-4, with D tentatively TRBD1 (5 bases). V dropped 4 bases and J dropped 3 bases, with 18 bases sitting between them. The CDR3 loop spans 17 amino acids. Germline V gene lookup returns CDR1 PRHDT and CDR2 FYEKMQ (reference sequence). CDR3 protein: CASSSSERGRANEKLFF. Written as DNA, the CDR3 is TGTGCCAGCAGCTCCTCGGAGAGGGGTAGGGCTAATGAAAAACTGTTTTTT.

This chain links TRBV5-1 with TRBJ2-3; 10 positions match TRBD2. The length of the CDR3 is 17 residues. Losses at the gene ends were 4 bases for V and 6 bases for J; bases not matched to a gene: 14. Germline V CDR1 and CDR2: SGHRS, YFSETQ. The CDR3 DNA follows: TGCGCCAGCAGCATTCTCAGCGGGGGGGCAATAGGGGATACGCAGTATTTT. It yields the protein CASSILSGGAIGDTQYF.

The table lists this clone with a few counts. The rearrangement uses TRBV20-1 and TRBJ2-3, with D unresolved. Looked up from germline, CDR1 is DFQATT and CDR2 is SNEGSKA (reference sequence). With 3 bases removed from V and 2 bases from J, the gap between germline ends came to 9 bases. The CDR3 is made up of 13 amino acids. The chain's CDR3 is CSASVGNTDTQYF. CDR3 sequence (DNA): TGCAGTGCTAGTGTGGGGAACACAGATACGCAGTATTTT.

The V gene is TRBV5-4, the J gene TRBJ1-1; D may be TRBD1 (5 bases). The ends were cut back, 4 bases at V and 4 bases at J, with 17 bases in the middle. Germline CDR1 and CDR2: SGHNT and YYREEE (reference sequence). The CDR3 length is 15 residues. The CDR3 region is CASSPGGVGVTEAFF. CDR3 nucleotide sequence: TGTGCCAGCAGCCCTGGAGGGGTGGGCGTCACTGAAGCTTTCTTT.

The gene calls are TRBV15 and TRBJ1-5, with TRBD1 identical over 9 bases. This CDR3 is built from 20 residues. The V segment lost 4 bases and the J segment 0 bases; nucleotides outside the gene matches: 16. CDR1 LNHNV and CDR2 YYDKDF come from the germline V gene (reference sequence). CDR3 residues: CATSTATLTGGPDSNQPQHF. CDR3 bases: TGTGCCACCAGCACCGCAACCCTGACAGGGGGGCCAGATAGCAATCAGCCCCAGCATTTT.

The rearrangement joins TRBV5-4 to TRBJ1-1; unclear D gene. Trimming shortened V by 1 base and J by 4 bases, and 8 bases separated the two germline ends. CDR1 SGHNT and CDR2 YYREEE come from the germline V gene (reference sequence). There are 13 residues in the CDR3. This chain's CDR3 is CASSLSGVTEAFF. The CDR3 DNA reads TGTGCCAGCAGCTTGTCCGGGGTCACTGAAGCTTTCTTT.

The chain carries TRBV6-5 and TRBJ2-5, with TRBD2 as a possible D gene (5 bases). In germline, CDR1 is MNHEY, CDR2 SVGAGI. This CDR3 region has 13 residues. The V end was cut by 2 bases, the J end by 5 bases, with 9 bases between. CDR3 in DNA: TGTGCCAGCAGTTACACGGGCGGGGAGACCCAGTACTTC. It codes for CASSYTGGETQYF.

The chain links TRBV5-1 to TRBJ2-7; D is undetermined. The germline V gene encodes CDR1 SGHRS and CDR2 YFSETQ. V lost 0 bases, J lost 0 bases, and 10 bases lay in between. The CDR3 has 15 amino acids. The CDR3 spells CASSLGSLSSYEQYF. The CDR3 region has the DNA TGCGCCAGCAGCTTGGGCAGCCTAAGCTCCTACGAGCAGTACTTC.

This chain uses TRBV5-1 with TRBJ1-1; D remains unclear. This CDR3 has 14 residues. Germline assignment: CDR1 SGHRS and CDR2 YFSETQ. Trimming cost V 2 bases and J 1 base, with 9 bases left between them. Here the CDR3 DNA reads TGCGCCAGCAGCTTACCGTTGACGAACACTGAAGCTTTCTTT. As protein: CASSLPLTNTEAFF.

In this sample, this clone turned up once. V is TRBV28 and J is TRBJ2-5; 10 bases fit TRBD2. V was pared by 7 bases and J by 4 bases, with 6 bases of the junction left unmatched. CDR1 and CDR2 from the germline V gene are MDHEN and SYDVKM. This CDR3 contains 14 residues. The DNA for the CDR3 is TGTGCCAGCAACCCTCGGACTAGCGGAGAGACCCAGTACTTC. Protein product: CASNPRTSGETQYF. The whole variable domain, filled in from reference TRBV28 and TRBJ2-5, reads DVKVTQSSRYLVKRTGEKVFLECVQDMDHENMFWYRQDPGLGLRLIYFSYDVKMKEKGDIPEGYSVSREKKERFSLILESASTNQTSMYLCASNPRTSGETQYFGPGTRLLVL.

This clone was counted many times. The DNA for the CDR3 is TGTGCCAGCAGCGTAAAAGGGACAGGGGGCTACGAGCAGTACTTC. Translation gives CASSVKGTGGYEQYF. The chain carries TRBV28 and TRBJ2-7; 11 bases map to TRBD1. The V segment lost 6 bases and the J segment 3 bases; nucleotides outside the gene matches: 7. This CDR3 comprises 15 residues. Per the germline V gene, CDR1 is MDHEN and CDR2 is SYDVKM.

This clone was recorded a few times. The V call is TRBV4-3, the J call TRBJ2-7, with a weak D call TRBD1 (6 bases). The germline V gene encodes CDR1 LGHNA and CDR2 YSLEER. The CDR3 covers 15 residues. V was cut by 4 bases and J by 3 bases, with 16 bases left in between. CDR3 sequence reads: CASSPARGSDYEQYF. In nucleotides, the CDR3 is TGCGCCAGCAGCCCTGCAAGGGGGTCGGACTACGAGCAGTACTTC.

The DNA of the CDR3 is TGTGCCAGTAGTACGGAGTTATTTTTGAATTCACCCCTCCACTTT. It specifies CASSTELFLNSPLHF. The chain carries TRBV19 and TRBJ1-6; D not resolved. CDR1 is LNHDA, CDR2 SQIVND, per germline (reference sequence). The CDR3 loop spans 15 amino acids. V shed 4 bases and J shed 7 bases, with 14 bases lying between them.

This clone was seen a single time. The J gene is TRBJ1-1, the V gene TRBV4-2; D not certain. V lost 0 bases and J lost 6, with 11 bases in between. The CDR3 sequence is 14 residues long. The germline CDR1 and CDR2 sequences are LGHNA and YNFKEQ. The CDR3: CASSQDIRVPEAFF. As DNA, the CDR3 is TGTGCCAGCAGCCAAGATATTCGGGTCCCTGAAGCTTTCTTT.

This chain links TRBV5-5 with TRBJ2-7; weak D call: TRBD2 (6 bases). The CDR3 spans 15 residues. The germline V gene encodes CDR1 SGHKS and CDR2 YYEKEE (reference sequence). Trimming took 1 base from V and 3 from J, leaving 14 bases between them. DNA for the CDR3: TGTGCCAGCAGCTTGAGTGCGGGACCCAACTACGAGCAGTACTTC. Translating gives CASSLSAGPNYEQYF.

The rearrangement links TRBV5-1 to TRBJ2-3, with no clear D. V was trimmed by 0 bases and J by 4 bases, leaving 12 bases between them. CDR1 is SGHRS and CDR2 is YFSETQ in the germline V gene. The CDR3 runs 15 residues. Written as DNA, the CDR3 is TGCGCCAGCAGCTTGGCCGAATCCCGGGCAGATACGCAGTATTTT. Its translation is CASSLAESRADTQYF.

Regarding this clone: Distinct nucleotide sequences in the sample also encode this CDR3. This chain links TRBV28 with TRBJ1-5; D may be TRBD1 (6 bases). Germline loops: CDR1 MDHEN, CDR2 SYDVKM. Trimming stripped 8 bases from V and 4 bases from J, with 15 bases between. The CDR3 consists of 14 residues. CDR3 nucleotide sequence: TGTGCCAGCCTTACAGGGAGTGGGAATCAGCCCCAGCATTTT. Its translation: CASLTGSGNQPQHF.